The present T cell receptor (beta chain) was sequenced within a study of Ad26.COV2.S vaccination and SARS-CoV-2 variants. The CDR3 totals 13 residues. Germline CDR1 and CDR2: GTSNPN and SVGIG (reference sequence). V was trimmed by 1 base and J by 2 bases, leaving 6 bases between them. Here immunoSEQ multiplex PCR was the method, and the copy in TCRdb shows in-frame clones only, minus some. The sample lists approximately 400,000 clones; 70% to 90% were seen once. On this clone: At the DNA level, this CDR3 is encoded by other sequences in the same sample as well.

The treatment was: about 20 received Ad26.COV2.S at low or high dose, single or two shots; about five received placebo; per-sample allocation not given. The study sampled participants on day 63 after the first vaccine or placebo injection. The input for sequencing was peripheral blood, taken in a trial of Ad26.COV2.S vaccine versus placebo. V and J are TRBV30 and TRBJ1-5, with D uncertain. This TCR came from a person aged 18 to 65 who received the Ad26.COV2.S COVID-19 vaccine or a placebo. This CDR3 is CAWSGTGNQPQHF. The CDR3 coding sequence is TGTGCCTGGAGTGGGACTGGCAATCAGCCCCAGCATTTT.